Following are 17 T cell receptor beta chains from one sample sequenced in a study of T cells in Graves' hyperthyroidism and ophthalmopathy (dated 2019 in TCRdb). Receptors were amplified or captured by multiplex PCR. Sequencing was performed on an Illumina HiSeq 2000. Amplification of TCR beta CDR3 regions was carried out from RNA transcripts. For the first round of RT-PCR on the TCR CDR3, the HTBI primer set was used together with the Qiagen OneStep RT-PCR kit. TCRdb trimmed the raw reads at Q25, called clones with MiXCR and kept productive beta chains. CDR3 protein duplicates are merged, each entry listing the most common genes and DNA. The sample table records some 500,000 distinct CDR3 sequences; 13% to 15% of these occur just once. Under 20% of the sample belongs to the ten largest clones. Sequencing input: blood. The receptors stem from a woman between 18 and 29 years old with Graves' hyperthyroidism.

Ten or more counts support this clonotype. CDR3 sequence: CASRPGLAGVDTQYF. CDR3 DNA sequence: TGTGCCAGCAGGCCTGGACTAGCGGGAGTAGATACGCAGTATTTT. This chain connects TRBV12-3 or TRBV12-4 to TRBJ2-3; 13 bases map to TRBD2. CDR3 size: 15 residues. Trimming removed 6 bases from V and 5 bases from J; junction bases left unmatched: 5.

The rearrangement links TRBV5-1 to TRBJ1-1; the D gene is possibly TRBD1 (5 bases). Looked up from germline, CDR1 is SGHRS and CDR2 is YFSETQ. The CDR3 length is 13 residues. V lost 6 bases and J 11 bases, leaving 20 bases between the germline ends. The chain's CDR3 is CASTPMGGVRAFF. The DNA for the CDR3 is TGCGCCAGCACCCCTATGGGGGGGGTTAGGGCTTTCTTT.

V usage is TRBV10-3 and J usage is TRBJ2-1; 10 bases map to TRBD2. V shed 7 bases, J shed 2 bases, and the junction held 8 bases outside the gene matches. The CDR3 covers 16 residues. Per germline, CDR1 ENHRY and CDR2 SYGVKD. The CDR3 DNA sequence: TGTGCCATCATGCACTTAGCGGGAGGCCCCTACAATGAGCAGTTCTTC. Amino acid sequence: CAIMHLAGGPYNEQFF.

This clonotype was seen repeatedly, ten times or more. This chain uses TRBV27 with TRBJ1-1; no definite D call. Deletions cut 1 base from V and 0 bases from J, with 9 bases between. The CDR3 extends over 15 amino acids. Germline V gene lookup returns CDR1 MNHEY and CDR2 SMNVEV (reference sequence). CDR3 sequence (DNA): TGTGCCAGCAGTTTATACGCCAGGATGAACACTGAAGCTTTCTTT. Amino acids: CASSLYARMNTEAFF.

The CDR3 sequence is CASSLGWDRVSQPQHF. CDR3 DNA: TGCGCCAGCAGCTTGGGTTGGGACCGCGTAAGTCAGCCCCAGCATTTT. This rearrangement joins TRBV5-1 to TRBJ1-5, with a weak D call TRBD1 (5 bases). The germline gives CDR1 SGHRS, CDR2 YFSETQ. This CDR3 has 16 amino acids. V was clipped by 0 bases and J by 6 bases, with 16 bases between them.

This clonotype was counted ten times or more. In DNA form, the CDR3 reads TGTGCCAGCAGTCAATCTGGATACGAGCAGTACGTC. As protein: CASSQSGYEQYV. The chain carries TRBV2 and TRBJ2-7, with D unclear. This CDR3 has 12 residues. The germline CDR1 and CDR2 sequences are SNHLY and FYNNEI. V lost 5 bases to trimming and J lost 4 bases, with 9 bases between them.

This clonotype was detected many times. The CDR3 here is CASSLYGTSGINEQFF. The CDR3 DNA sequence: TGTGCCAGCAGTTTATACGGGACTAGCGGGATCAATGAGCAGTTCTTC. The J gene is TRBJ2-1, the V gene TRBV27; 13 bases map to TRBD2. CDR3 length: 16 amino acids. With V trimmed by 1 base and J by 6 bases, 3 bases remained unmatched. Germline CDR1 reads MNHEY; CDR2 reads SMNVEV (reference sequence).

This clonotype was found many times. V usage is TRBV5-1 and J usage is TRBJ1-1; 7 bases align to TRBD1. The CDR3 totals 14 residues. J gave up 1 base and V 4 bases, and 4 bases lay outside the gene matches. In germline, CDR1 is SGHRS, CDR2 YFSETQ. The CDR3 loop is CASSHGTANTEAFF. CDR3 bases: TGCGCCAGCAGCCATGGGACAGCGAACACTGAAGCTTTCTTT.

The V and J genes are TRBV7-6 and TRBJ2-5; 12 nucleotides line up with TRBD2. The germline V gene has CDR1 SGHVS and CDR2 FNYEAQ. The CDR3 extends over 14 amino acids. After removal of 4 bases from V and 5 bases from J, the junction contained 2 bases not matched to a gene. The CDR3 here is CASSWTSGKETQYF. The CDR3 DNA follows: TGTGCCAGCAGCTGGACTAGCGGGAAGGAGACCCAGTACTTC.

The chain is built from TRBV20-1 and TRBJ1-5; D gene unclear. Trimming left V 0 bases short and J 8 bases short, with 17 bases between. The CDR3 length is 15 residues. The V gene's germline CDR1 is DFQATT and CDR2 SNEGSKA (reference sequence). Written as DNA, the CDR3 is TGCAGTGCTAGAGATGTTCGGGCCACTCCGGAGCCCCAGCATTTT. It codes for CSARDVRATPEPQHF.

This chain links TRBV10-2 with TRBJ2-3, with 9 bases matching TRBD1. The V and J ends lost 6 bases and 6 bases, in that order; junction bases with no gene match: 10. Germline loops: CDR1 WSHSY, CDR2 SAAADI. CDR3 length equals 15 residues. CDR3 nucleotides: TGCGCCAGCAGGACCGGGACAGGGACGGGGGATACGCAGTATTTT. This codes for CASRTGTGTGDTQYF.

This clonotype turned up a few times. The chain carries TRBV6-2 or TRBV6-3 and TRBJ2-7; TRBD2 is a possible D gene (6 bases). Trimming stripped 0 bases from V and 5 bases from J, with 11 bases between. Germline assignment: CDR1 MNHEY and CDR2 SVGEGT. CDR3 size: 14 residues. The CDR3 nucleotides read TGTGCCAGCAGTTACTCGGAGGGAGAAGACGAGCAGTACTTC. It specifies CASSYSEGEDEQYF.

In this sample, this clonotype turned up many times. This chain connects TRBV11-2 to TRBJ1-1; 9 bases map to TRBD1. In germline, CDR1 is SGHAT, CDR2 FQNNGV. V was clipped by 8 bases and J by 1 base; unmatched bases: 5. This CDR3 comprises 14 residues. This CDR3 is CASAPDRGNTEAFF. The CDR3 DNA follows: TGTGCCAGCGCTCCGGACAGGGGGAACACTGAAGCTTTCTTT. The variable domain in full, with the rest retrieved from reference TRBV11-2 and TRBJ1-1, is EAGVAQSPRYKIIEKRQSVAFWCNPISGHATLYWYQQILGQGPKLLIQFQNNGVVDDSQLPKDRFSAERLKGVDSTLKIQPAKLEDSAVYLCASAPDRGNTEAFFGQGTRLTVV.

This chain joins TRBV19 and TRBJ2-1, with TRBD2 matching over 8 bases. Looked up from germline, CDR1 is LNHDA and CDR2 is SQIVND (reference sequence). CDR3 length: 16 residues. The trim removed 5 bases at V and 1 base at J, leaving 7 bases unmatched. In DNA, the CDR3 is TGTGCCAGTAGTCCCGGACTAGCTGTGTCCTACAATGAGCAGTTCTTC. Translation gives CASSPGLAVSYNEQFF.

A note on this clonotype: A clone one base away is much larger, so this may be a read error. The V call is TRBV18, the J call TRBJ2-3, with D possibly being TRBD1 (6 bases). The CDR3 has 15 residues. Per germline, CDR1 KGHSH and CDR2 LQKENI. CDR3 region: CVSSLGQSSTDTQYF. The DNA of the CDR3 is TGTGTCAGCTCCCTAGGACAGTCTAGCACAGATACGCAGTATTTT.

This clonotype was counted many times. The CDR3 loop reads CASGLVQGTHVLTF. CDR3 DNA sequence: TGTGCTAGTGGTTTGGTACAGGGGACACACGTCCTGACTTTC. This sequence joins TRBV12-5 and TRBJ2-6; 7 bases are a match to TRBD1. The trim removed 0 bases at V and 11 bases at J, leaving 4 bases unmatched. This CDR3 has 14 amino acids. Germline V gene data show CDR1 as LGHNT and CDR2 as FRNRAP. The full variable domain, its missing parts supplied by reference TRBV12-5 and TRBJ2-6, is DARVTQTPRHKVTEMGQEVTMRCQPILGHNTVFWYRQTMMQGLELLAYFRNRAPLDDSGMPKDRFSAEMPDATLATLKIQPSEPRDSAVYFCASGLVQGTHVLTFGAGSRLTVL.

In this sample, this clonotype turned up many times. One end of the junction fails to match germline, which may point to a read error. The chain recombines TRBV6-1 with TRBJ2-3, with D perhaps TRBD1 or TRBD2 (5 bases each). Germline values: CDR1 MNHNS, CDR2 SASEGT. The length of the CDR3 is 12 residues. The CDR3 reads CAGRDSTDTQYF. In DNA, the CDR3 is TGTGCCGGCAGGGACAGCACAGATACGCAGTATTTT.